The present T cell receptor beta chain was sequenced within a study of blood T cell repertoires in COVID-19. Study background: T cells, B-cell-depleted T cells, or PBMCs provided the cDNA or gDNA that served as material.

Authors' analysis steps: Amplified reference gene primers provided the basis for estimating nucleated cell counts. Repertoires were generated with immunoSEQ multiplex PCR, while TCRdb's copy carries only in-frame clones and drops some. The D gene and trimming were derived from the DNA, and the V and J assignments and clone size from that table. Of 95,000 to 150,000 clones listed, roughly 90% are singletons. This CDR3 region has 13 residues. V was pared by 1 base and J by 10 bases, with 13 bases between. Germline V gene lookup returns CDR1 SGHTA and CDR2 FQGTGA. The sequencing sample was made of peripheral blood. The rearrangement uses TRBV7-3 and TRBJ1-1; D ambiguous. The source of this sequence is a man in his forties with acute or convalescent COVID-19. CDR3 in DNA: TGTGCCAGCAGCTTAAACCCCACTGAGGGAGCTTTCTTT. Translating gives CASSLNPTEGAFF.